This T cell receptor beta chain is from a study of OX40 agonist ivuxolimab in advanced cancers. Study-wide background: An agonistic anti-OX40 (CD134) antibody, ivuxolimab, was used to treat the patients. Checkpoint inhibitors had been given previously to approximately 41% of patients. Study-wide results and limits: At 0.1 to 3.0 mg/kg, CD4+ and CD8+ blood T cells expanded clonally by week 6.

Trimming removed 7 bases from V and 4 bases from J, with 17 bases in between. This CDR3 contains 15 residues. CDR1 is LNHDA, CDR2 SQIVND, per germline (reference sequence). This table comes from immunoSEQ multiplex PCR, and its TCRdb copy is limited to in-frame clones, with some not included. Found here are about 26,000 clones, around nine tenths of them singletons; the top ten hold 15% to 20%. This clone has only one observation. Antigen unknown. Sequencing was performed on CD4+ or CD8+ T cells sorted from blood, taken in a trial of the OX40 agonist ivuxolimab. The J gene is TRBJ2-1, the V gene TRBV19; either TRBD1 or TRBD2 may fit D (5 bases each). This TCR derives from an adult with an advanced solid tumor such as melanoma, head and neck, liver or kidney cancer. The CDR3, as DNA: TGTGCCAGTATCCCCGGGGCAGGAACTTACAATGAGCAGTTCTTC. Translated: CASIPGAGTYNEQFF. The full variable domain, in which reference TRBV19 and TRBJ2-1 provide the parts outside the CDR3, is DGGITQSPKYLFRKEGQNVTLSCEQNLNHDAMYWYRQDPGQGLRLIYYSQIVNDFQKGDIAEGYSVSREKKESFPLTVTSAQKNPTAFYLCASIPGAGTYNEQFFGPGTRLTVL.